The rows below give T cell receptor beta chains drawn from one sample of a study of graft-versus-host responses after intestinal transplantation. Profiling relied on immunoSEQ multiplex PCR, and the TCRdb table lists in-frame clones only, not all of them. This sample has 80,000 to 100,000 clones, with approximately 90% found just once. These receptors' targets are unknown. Sequenced here: unstimulated CD4+ T cells sorted from spleen or lymph node cells, sampled before intestinal transplant. The source is a human donor who received an intestinal transplant. Each CDR3 is given with its conserved first and last residue. Each record gives: J gene, clone size, V gene, D gene, CDR3 length, CDR3 protein, CDR3 DNA. D genes are given only for firm matches. Rows give clone size only sometimes, using once, few, many, or a class for an expanded clone.

TRBJ1-3 | - | TRBV27 | TRBD1 | 16 | CASTARETGVRNTIYF | TGTGCCAGCACCGCAAGGGAGACAGGGGTCCGAAACACCATATATTTT
TRBJ2-2 | - | TRBV30 | TRBD2 | 15 | CAWTKGGRNTGELFF | TGTGCCTGGACTAAGGGCGGGAGAAACACCGGGGAGCTGTTTTTT
TRBJ2-1 | - | TRBV15 | TRBD1 | 14 | CATLRDRGSNEQFF | TGTGCCACCCTCCGGGACAGGGGATCCAATGAGCAGTTCTTC
TRBJ2-5 | - | TRBV5-1 | - | 17 | CASSLVPDSNPQETQYF | TGCGCCAGCAGCTTGGTTCCGGACAGCAATCCCCAAGAGACCCAGTACTTC
TRBJ2-1 | - | TRBV11-1 | TRBD1 | 14 | CASSFDRGGNEQFF | TGTGCCAGCAGCTTTGACAGGGGTGGGAATGAGCAGTTCTTC
TRBJ1-2 | - | TRBV28 | - | 14 | CASSKTDLPGGYTF | TGTGCCAGCAGTAAGACAGACCTTCCAGGTGGCTACACCTTC
TRBJ2-1 | once | TRBV7-3 | TRBD1 | 15 | CASSSPGTGYNEQFF | TGTGCCAGCAGCTCACCCGGGACAGGGTACAATGAGCAGTTCTTC
TRBJ2-1 | - | TRBV6-5 | TRBD2 | 15 | CASSRAGVNFDEQFF | TGTGCCAGCAGTCGAGCGGGAGTAAATTTCGATGAGCAGTTCTTC
TRBJ2-7 | - | TRBV30 | - | 12 | CAWSVNGYEQYF | TGTGCCTGGAGTGTAAACGGTTACGAGCAGTACTTC
TRBJ2-1 | - | TRBV11-3 | - | 13 | CASSTRWATEQFF | TGTGCCAGCAGCACTCGTTGGGCGACCGAGCAGTTCTTC
TRBJ2-5 | - | TRBV11-2 | TRBD1 | 18 | CASSPIPGTGEDLETQYF | TGTGCCAGCAGCCCTATTCCCGGGACAGGGGAGGATTTAGAGACCCAGTACTTC
TRBJ2-1 | - | TRBV11-2 | - | 16 | CASSLRTDSSYNEQFF | TGTGCCAGCAGCTTACGCACGGACAGCTCCTACAATGAGCAGTTCTTC
TRBJ2-2 | - | TRBV11-2 | - | 14 | CASSSGLLTGELFF | TGTGCCAGCAGCTCCGGACTTCTCACCGGGGAGCTGTTTTTT
TRBJ2-3 | - | TRBV5-8 | - | 16 | CASSLEGRTPTDTQYF | TGTGCCAGCAGCTTGGAAGGACGGACACCCACAGATACGCAGTATTTT
TRBJ2-1 | - | TRBV4-1 | TRBD2 | 15 | CASSPKAGPANEQFF | TGCGCCAGCAGCCCGAAAGCGGGGCCTGCCAATGAGCAGTTCTTC
TRBJ1-5 | - | TRBV18 | - | 14 | CASSPKAGEQPQHF | TGTGCCAGCTCACCAAAGGCAGGCGAGCAGCCCCAGCATTTT
TRBJ1-1 | once | TRBV11-1 | - | 14 | CASSSIQARTEAFF | TGTGCCAGCAGCTCTATACAGGCCCGGACTGAAGCTTTCTTT
TRBJ1-3 | - | TRBV4-1 | - | 15 | CASSQVSAAGNTIYF | TGCGCCAGCAGCCAAGTTAGTGCTGCTGGAAACACCATATATTTT
TRBJ2-7 | - | TRBV2 | TRBD1 | 11 | CASSGQGRGYF | TGTGCCAGCAGTGGACAGGGACGGGGGTACTTC
TRBJ2-1 | - | TRBV6-5 | TRBD2 | 13 | CASSWTRSNEQFF | TGTGCCAGCAGTTGGACTAGATCCAATGAGCAGTTCTTC
TRBJ2-1 | - | TRBV5-4 | TRBD1 | 13 | CASSTRTGPEQFF | TGTGCCAGCAGCACTAGGACAGGGCCGGAGCAGTTCTTC
TRBJ2-7 | - | TRBV5-1 | - | 13 | CASSLGTLGEQYF | TGCGCCAGCAGCTTGGGGACTCTAGGAGAGCAGTACTTC
TRBJ1-2 | - | TRBV5-4 | TRBD1 | 16 | CASTRDRGTSSEGYTF | TGTGCCAGCACACGGGACAGGGGCACCTCATCGGAGGGCTACACCTTC
TRBJ1-1 | few | TRBV28 | TRBD1 | 12 | CASSLGQGGAFF | TGTGCCAGCAGTTTGGGACAGGGGGGAGCTTTCTTT
TRBJ1-1 | - | TRBV2 | - | 15 | CASSERGVMGTEAFF | TGTGCCAGCAGTGAAAGAGGTGTCATGGGCACTGAAGCTTTCTTT
TRBJ2-3 | - | TRBV27 | TRBD1 | 15 | CASSQGVVATDTQYF | TGTGCCAGCAGTCAGGGGGTGGTGGCCACAGATACGCAGTATTTT
TRBJ2-1 | - | TRBV9 | - | 15 | CASSVGLRSTNEQFF | TGTGCCAGCAGCGTAGGTCTCAGGTCTACCAATGAGCAGTTCTTC
TRBJ2-7 | - | TRBV18 | TRBD1 | 13 | CASSHRGGVEQYF | TGTGCCAGCTCACACAGGGGTGGCGTCGAGCAGTACTTC
TRBJ1-2 | - | TRBV19 | TRBD1 | 13 | CASSIATGDGYTF | TGTGCCAGTAGTATAGCGACAGGGGATGGCTACACCTTC
TRBJ2-7 | - | TRBV7-8 | TRBD2 | 15 | CASSSIAGLSYEQYF | TGTGCCAGCAGCTCAATAGCGGGTCTCTCCTACGAGCAGTACTTC
TRBJ1-2 | - | TRBV6-5 | - | 16 | CASSYGGVNLGYGYTF | TGTGCCAGCAGTTACGGGGGGGTAAATCTTGGCTATGGCTACACCTTC
TRBJ2-5 | - | TRBV4-3 | TRBD2 | 20 | CASSRNFQGLAGGGAETQYF | TGCGCCAGCAGCCGCAACTTCCAGGGACTAGCGGGGGGCGGGGCAGAGACCCAGTACTTC
TRBJ2-7 | - | TRBV5-1 | TRBD2 | 16 | CASSLGYGGEGYEQYF | TGCGCCAGCAGCCTTGGATATGGGGGGGAGGGTTACGAGCAGTACTTC
TRBJ2-3 | - | TRBV6-6 | TRBD1 | 15 | CASSDRGPSTDTQYF | TGTGCCAGCAGCGACAGGGGCCCTAGCACAGATACGCAGTATTTT
TRBJ2-2 | once | TRBV4-2 | - | 15 | CASSQGAGNTGELFF | TGTGCCAGCAGCCAAGGGGCAGGGAACACCGGGGAGCTGTTTTTT
TRBJ2-1 | - | TRBV6-5 | TRBD2 | 14 | CASSRLAGGNEQFF | TGTGCCAGCAGCCGACTAGCGGGGGGGAATGAGCAGTTCTTC
TRBJ2-3 | - | TRBV9 | TRBD2 | 19 | CASSVVAASGGANTDTQYF | TGTGCCAGCAGCGTAGTCGCGGCTAGCGGGGGGGCCAACACAGATACGCAGTATTTT
TRBJ2-1 | - | TRBV19 | TRBD2 | 17 | CASSTILGLAVHNEQFF | TGTGCCAGTAGTACCATCCTGGGACTAGCCGTTCACAATGAGCAGTTCTTC
TRBJ2-2 | - | TRBV4-3 | - | 16 | CASSQEALGDTGELFF | TGCGCCAGCAGCCAAGAGGCCTTAGGGGACACCGGGGAGCTGTTTTTT
TRBJ2-3 | once | TRBV5-4 | TRBD1 | 15 | CASSAGQAGTDTQYF | TGTGCCAGCAGCGCCGGACAGGCTGGCACAGATACGCAGTATTTT
TRBJ1-2 | - | TRBV28 | TRBD1 | 15 | CASSMDRASTLGYTF | TGTGCCAGCAGTATGGACAGGGCCTCCACTCTCGGCTACACCTTC
TRBJ1-6 | - | TRBV11-2 | - | 16 | CASSFPSAFRNSPLHF | TGTGCCAGCAGCTTCCCTAGCGCCTTTAGGAATTCACCCCTCCACTTT
TRBJ2-5 | - | TRBV5-1 | - | 14 | CASSLVEGRETQYF | TGCGCCAGCAGCTTGGTCGAAGGGAGAGAGACCCAGTACTTC
TRBJ1-3 | once | TRBV19 | - | 18 | CASSTLYTTGPSGNTIYF | TGTGCCAGTAGTACCTTATACACGACAGGCCCCTCTGGAAACACCATATATTTT
TRBJ1-4 | - | TRBV30 | TRBD1 | 14 | CAWRTEGGSEKLFF | TGTGCCTGGAGGACCGAAGGGGGCTCTGAAAAACTGTTTTTT
TRBJ1-5 | - | TRBV19 | - | 14 | CASSRPQGYQPQHF | TGTGCCAGTAGTCGTCCCCAGGGCTATCAGCCCCAGCATTTT
TRBJ1-1 | - | TRBV2 | - | 12 | CASRRVGTEAFF | TGTGCCAGCCGGAGAGTGGGCACTGAAGCTTTCTTT
TRBJ2-2 | - | TRBV21-1 | - | 17 | CASSLTSGRVNTGELFF | TGTGCCAGCTCCTTGACTAGCGGGAGGGTGAACACCGGGGAGCTGTTTTTT
TRBJ1-1 | - | TRBV11-2 | - | 18 | CASSPTVGYREGNTEAFF | TGTGCCAGCAGTCCGACGGTGGGCTACAGGGAGGGGAACACTGAAGCTTTCTTT
TRBJ1-2 | - | TRBV9 | TRBD1 | 13 | CASSKGQGYGYTF | TGTGCCAGCAGCAAGGGACAGGGGTATGGCTACACCTTC
TRBJ2-5 | - | TRBV6-1 | TRBD2 | 15 | CASSLGLAAQETQYF | TGTGCCAGCAGTTTGGGACTAGCGGCCCAAGAGACCCAGTACTTC
TRBJ2-1 | - | TRBV13 | TRBD2 | 16 | CASRPGLAASYNEQFF | TGTGCCAGCAGGCCAGGACTAGCGGCCTCCTACAATGAGCAGTTCTTC
TRBJ2-2 | - | TRBV4-2 | TRBD2 | 15 | CASSHDLAGGTSLFF | TGTGCCAGCAGCCACGACCTAGCGGGGGGCACCTCGTTGTTTTTT